The following is a TCR beta chain sequence with its context. This specimen belongs to a study of regulatory T cells in long-lasting Graves disease. Time point indicated: persistent/refractory GD, antithyroid drugs over 5 years with positive TRAb. RNA extracted from PBMCs served as the sequencing template. iRepertoire HTBI primers and Arm-PCR of CDR3 regions built TCR beta libraries. Each CDR3 protein is one row after TCRdb ran MiXCR on the multiplex PCR reads. The table has some 450,000 distinct CDR3 sequences, 23% seen once; the top ten hold about a quarter. Germline loops: CDR1 SGHTA, CDR2 FQGTGA. The CDR3 spans 14 residues. The J segment lost 7 bases and the V segment lost 5 bases, leaving 6 bases of the junction unmatched.

Sequencing used peripheral blood mononuclear cells (PBMCs), obtained when the disease was refractory, from a patient treated with antithyroid drugs. The chain is built from TRBV7-3 and TRBJ2-5; the match to TRBD2 covers 11 bases. The sequence was obtained from a female donor with Graves disease. The CDR3 DNA reads TGTGCCAGCAGCACCGCCGGGACTAGCGGGACCCAGTACTTC. The encoded protein is CASSTAGTSGTQYF.